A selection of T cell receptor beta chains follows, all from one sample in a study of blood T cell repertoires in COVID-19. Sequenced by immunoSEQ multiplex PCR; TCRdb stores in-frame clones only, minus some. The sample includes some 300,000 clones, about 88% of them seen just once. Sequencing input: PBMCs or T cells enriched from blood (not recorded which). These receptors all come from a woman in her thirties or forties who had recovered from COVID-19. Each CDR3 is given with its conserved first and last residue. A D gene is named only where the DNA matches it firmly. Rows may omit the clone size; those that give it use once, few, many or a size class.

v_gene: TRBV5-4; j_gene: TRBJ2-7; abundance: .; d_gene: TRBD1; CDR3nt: TGTGCCAGCAGCCCAGAGGGGGCCAGGATACCCCTCGAGCAGTACTTC; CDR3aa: CASSPEGARIPLEQYF
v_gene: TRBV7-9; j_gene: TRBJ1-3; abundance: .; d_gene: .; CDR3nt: TGTGCCAGCAGCTTGCCAGGGACTGGAAACACCATATATTTT; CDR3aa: CASSLPGTGNTIYF
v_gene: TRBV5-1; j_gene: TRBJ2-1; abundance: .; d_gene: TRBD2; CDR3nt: TGCGCCAGCAGCCCCGGGACTAGCGGCAATGAGCAGTTCTTC; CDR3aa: CASSPGTSGNEQFF
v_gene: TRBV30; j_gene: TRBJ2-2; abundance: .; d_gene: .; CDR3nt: TGTGCCCTAGGGGCTGGGGCCGGGGAGCTGTTTTTT; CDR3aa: CALGAGAGELFF
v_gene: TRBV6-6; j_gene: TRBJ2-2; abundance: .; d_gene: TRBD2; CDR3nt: TGTGCCAGCAGTCACAGGACTAGCGGGGGCCCCGGGCCTTGGTTGTTTTTT; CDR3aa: CASSHRTSGGPGPWLFF
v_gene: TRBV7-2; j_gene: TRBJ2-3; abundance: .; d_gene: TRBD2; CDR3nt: TGTGCCAGCAGCTTAGGAGTCCCTGGACTAGCGGCCGTAATGTATTTT; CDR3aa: CASSLGVPGLAAVMYF
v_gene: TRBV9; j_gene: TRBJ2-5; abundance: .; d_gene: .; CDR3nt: TGTGCCAGCAGCGTAGGGATAACAGGGATGGGAGAGACCCAGTACTTC; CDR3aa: CASSVGITGMGETQYF
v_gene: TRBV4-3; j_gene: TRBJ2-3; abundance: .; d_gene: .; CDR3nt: TGCGCCAGCAGCCAGATAGCGGGCACAGATACGCAGTATTTT; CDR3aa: CASSQIAGTDTQYF
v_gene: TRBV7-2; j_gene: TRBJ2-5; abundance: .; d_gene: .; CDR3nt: TGTGCCAGCAGCTTTGAATGGGCCGAGACCCAGTACTTC; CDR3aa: CASSFEWAETQYF
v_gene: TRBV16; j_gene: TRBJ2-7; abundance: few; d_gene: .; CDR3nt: TGTGCCAGCAGCCTAAACACAGGGCTAAACGACGAGCAGTACTTC; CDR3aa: CASSLNTGLNDEQYF
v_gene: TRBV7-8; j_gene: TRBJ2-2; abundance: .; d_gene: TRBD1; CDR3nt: TGTGCCAGCAGCCTTAACAGGGGGCTTGGCGGGGAGCTGTTTTTT; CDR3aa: CASSLNRGLGGELFF
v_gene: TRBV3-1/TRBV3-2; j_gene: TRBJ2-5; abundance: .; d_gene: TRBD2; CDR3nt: TGTGCCAGCAGCCAAGCACTAGCGGAAGAGACCCAGTACTTC; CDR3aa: CASSQALAEETQYF
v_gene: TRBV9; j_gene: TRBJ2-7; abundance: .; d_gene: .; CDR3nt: TGTGCCAGCAGCGTAGGGCGGAAAACACGGGCGGGCGAGCAGTACTTC; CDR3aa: CASSVGRKTRAGEQYF